This entry is about one T cell receptor beta chain. The target antigen is unknown. Germline assignment: CDR1 SGHRS and CDR2 YFSETQ. The CDR3 extends over 13 amino acids. V lost 1 base, J lost 7 bases, and 12 bases lay in between. The source of the sample is a study of OX40 agonist ivuxolimab in advanced cancers. About the study: Ivuxolimab was delivered to patients intravenously every 2 weeks at doses spanning 0.01 to 10 mg/kg. Notes on the study in general: Researchers did not establish what antigens the expanded peripheral T cells target.

Sequenced by immunoSEQ multiplex PCR; TCRdb stores in-frame clones only, minus some. The table records about 77,000 clones, 85% of them present only once. The rearrangement links TRBV5-1 to TRBJ2-7; D is perhaps TRBD2 (6 bases). The source material was CD4+ or CD8+ T cells sorted from blood, sampled in a trial of the OX40 agonist ivuxolimab. The TCR was taken from an adult with an advanced solid tumor such as melanoma, head and neck, liver or kidney cancer. CDR3 residues: CASSLNRGGEQYF. The CDR3 bases are TGCGCCAGCAGCTTGAATCGTGGGGGGGAGCAGTACTTC.